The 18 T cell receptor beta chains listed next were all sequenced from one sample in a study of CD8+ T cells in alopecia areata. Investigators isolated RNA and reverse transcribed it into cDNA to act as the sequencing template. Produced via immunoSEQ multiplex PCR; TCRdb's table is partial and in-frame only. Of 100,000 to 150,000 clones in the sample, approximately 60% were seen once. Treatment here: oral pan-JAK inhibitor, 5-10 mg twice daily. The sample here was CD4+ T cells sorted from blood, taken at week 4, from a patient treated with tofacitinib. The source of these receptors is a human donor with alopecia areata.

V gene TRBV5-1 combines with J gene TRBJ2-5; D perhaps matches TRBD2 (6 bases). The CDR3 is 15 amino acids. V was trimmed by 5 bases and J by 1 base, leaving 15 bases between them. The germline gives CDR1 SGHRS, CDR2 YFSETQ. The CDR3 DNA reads TGCGCCAGCAGGGAGACTAGTTTGGGCCAAGAGACCCAGTACTTC. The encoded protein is CASRETSLGQETQYF. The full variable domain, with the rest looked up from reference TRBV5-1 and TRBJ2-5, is KAGVTQTPRYLIKTRGQQVTLSCSPISGHRSVSWYQQTPGQGLQFLFEYFSETQRNKGNFPGRFSGRQFSNSRSEMNVSTLELGDSALYLCASRETSLGQETQYFGPGTRLLVL.

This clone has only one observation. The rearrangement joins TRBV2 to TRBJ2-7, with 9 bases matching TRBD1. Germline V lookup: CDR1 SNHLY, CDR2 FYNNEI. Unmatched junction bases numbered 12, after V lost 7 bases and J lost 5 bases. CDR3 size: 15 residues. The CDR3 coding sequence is TGTGCCAGCATAGGGGCACAGGGGGCAGAAGACGAGCAGTACTTC. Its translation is CASIGAQGAEDEQYF.

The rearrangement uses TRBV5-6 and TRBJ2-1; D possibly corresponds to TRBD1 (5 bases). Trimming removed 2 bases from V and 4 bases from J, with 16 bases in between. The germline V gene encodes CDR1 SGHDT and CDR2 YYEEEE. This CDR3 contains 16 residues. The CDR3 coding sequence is TGTGCCAGCAGCTTTGTCGCGGCCAGGGCTTACAATGAGCAGTTCTTC. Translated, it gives CASSFVAARAYNEQFF.

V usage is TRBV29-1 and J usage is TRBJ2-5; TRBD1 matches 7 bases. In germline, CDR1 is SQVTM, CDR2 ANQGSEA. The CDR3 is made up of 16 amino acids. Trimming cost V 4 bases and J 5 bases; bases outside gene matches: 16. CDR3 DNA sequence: TGCAGCGTTGCCCCGACAGGGACCCTCTCTGTGGAGACCCAGTACTTC. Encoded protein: CSVAPTGTLSVETQYF.

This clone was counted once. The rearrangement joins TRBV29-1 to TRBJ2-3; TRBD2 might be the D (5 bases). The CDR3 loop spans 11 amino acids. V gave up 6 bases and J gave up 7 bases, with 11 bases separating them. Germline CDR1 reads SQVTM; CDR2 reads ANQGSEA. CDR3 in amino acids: CSVIRGYTQYF. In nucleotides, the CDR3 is TGCAGCGTGATTCGGGGATATACGCAGTATTTT.

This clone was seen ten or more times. The CDR3 sequence: CASSQEGRASGANVLTF. The CDR3 region has the DNA TGCGCCAGCAGCCAAGAGGGCAGGGCCTCTGGGGCCAACGTCCTGACTTTC. J is TRBJ2-6 and V is TRBV4-3; weak D call: TRBD1 (5 bases). The CDR3 is made up of 17 amino acids. Germline assignment: CDR1 LGHNA and CDR2 YSLEER. With 0 bases removed from V and 0 bases from J, the gap between germline ends came to 9 bases.

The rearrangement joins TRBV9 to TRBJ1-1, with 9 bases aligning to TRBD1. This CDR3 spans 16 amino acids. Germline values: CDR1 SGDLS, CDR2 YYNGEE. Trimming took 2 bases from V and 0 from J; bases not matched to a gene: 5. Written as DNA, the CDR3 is TGTGCCAGCAGCGTGGGACAGGGAGATTTGAACACTGAAGCTTTCTTT. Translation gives CASSVGQGDLNTEAFF.

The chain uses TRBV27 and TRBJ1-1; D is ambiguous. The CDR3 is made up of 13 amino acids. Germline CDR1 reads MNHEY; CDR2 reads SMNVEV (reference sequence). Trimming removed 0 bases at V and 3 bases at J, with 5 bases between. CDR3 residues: CASSLSYDTEAFF. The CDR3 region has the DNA TGTGCCAGCAGTTTATCTTACGACACTGAAGCTTTCTTT.

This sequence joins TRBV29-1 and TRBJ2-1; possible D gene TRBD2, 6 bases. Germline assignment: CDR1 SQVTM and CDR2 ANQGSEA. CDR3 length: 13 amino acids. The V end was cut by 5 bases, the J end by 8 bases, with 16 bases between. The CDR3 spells CSVTPLARDEQFF. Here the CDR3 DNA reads TGCAGCGTTACACCACTAGCAAGGGATGAGCAGTTCTTC.

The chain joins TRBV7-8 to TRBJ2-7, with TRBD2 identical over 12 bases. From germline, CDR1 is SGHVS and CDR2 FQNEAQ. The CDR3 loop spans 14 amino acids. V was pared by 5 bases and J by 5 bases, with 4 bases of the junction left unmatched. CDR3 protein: CASSTSGGTHEQYF. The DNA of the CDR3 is TGTGCCAGCAGCACTAGCGGGGGGACCCACGAGCAGTACTTC. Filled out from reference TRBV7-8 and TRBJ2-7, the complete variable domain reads GAGVSQSPRYKVAKRGQDVALRCDPISGHVSLFWYQQALGQGPEFLTYFQNEAQLDKSGLPSDRFFAERPEGSVSTLKIQRTQQEDSAVYLCASSTSGGTHEQYFGPGTRLTVT.

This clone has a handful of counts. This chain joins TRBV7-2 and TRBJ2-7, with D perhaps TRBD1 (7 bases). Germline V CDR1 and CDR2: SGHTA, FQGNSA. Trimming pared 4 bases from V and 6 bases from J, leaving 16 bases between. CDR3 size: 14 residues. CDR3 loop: CASSSRGQGLEQYF. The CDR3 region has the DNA TGTGCCAGCAGCTCGAGGGGGCAGGGACTCGAGCAGTACTTC.

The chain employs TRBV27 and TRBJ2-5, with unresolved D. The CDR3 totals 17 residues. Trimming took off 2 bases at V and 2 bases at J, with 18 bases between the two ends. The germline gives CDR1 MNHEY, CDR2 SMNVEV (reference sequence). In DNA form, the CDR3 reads TGTGCCAGCAGTTTAAATGGAGTTGGGCGAGTACAAGAGACCCAGTACTTC. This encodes CASSLNGVGRVQETQYF.

The CDR3: CASSLQTGSTYEQYF. DNA for the CDR3: TGTGCCAGCAGCTTGCAGACAGGGTCAACCTACGAGCAGTACTTC. The chain is built from TRBV6-6 and TRBJ2-7; 7 nucleotides match TRBD1. The CDR3 is 15 amino acids. The germline gives CDR1 MNHNY, CDR2 SVGAGI (reference sequence). The trim removed 6 bases at V and 2 bases at J, leaving 10 bases unmatched.

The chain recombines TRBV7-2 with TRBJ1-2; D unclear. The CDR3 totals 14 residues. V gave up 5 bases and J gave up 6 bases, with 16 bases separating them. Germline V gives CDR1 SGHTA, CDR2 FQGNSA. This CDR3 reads CASSRGGPLDGYTF. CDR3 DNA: TGTGCCAGCAGCCGCGGCGGTCCCTTAGATGGCTACACCTTC.

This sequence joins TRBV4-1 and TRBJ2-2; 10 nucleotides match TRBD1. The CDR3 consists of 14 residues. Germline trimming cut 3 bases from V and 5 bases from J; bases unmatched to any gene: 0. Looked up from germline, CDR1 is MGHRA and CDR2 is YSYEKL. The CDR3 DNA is TGCGCCAGCAGCCAGGGACAGGGGACCGGGGAGCTGTTTTTT. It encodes CASSQGQGTGELFF.

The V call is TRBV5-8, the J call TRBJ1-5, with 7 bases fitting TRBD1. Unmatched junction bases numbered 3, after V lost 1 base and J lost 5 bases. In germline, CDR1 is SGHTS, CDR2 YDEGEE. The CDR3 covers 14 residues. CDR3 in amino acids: CASSLRQGDQPQHF. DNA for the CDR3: TGTGCCAGCAGCTTGAGGCAGGGGGATCAGCCCCAGCATTTT. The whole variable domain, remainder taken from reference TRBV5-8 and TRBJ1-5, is EAGVTQSPTHLIKTRGQQATLRCSPISGHTSVYWYQQALGLGLQFLLWYDEGEERNRGNFPPRFSGRQFPNYSSELNVNALELEDSALYLCASSLRQGDQPQHFGDGTRLSIL.

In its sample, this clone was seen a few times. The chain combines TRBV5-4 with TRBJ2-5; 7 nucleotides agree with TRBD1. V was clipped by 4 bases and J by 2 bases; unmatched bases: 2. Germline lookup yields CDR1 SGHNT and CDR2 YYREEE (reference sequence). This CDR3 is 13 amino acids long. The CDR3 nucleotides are TGTGCCAGCAGCGGGACAGTTCAAGAGACCCAGTACTTC. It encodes CASSGTVQETQYF.

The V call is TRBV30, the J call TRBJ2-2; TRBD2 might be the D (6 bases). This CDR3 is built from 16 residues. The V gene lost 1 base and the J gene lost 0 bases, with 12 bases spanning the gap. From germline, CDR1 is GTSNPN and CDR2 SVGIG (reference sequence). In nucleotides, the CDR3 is TGTGCCTGGAGTGCCGGACTAATCGCGAACACCGGGGAGCTGTTTTTT. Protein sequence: CAWSAGLIANTGELFF.